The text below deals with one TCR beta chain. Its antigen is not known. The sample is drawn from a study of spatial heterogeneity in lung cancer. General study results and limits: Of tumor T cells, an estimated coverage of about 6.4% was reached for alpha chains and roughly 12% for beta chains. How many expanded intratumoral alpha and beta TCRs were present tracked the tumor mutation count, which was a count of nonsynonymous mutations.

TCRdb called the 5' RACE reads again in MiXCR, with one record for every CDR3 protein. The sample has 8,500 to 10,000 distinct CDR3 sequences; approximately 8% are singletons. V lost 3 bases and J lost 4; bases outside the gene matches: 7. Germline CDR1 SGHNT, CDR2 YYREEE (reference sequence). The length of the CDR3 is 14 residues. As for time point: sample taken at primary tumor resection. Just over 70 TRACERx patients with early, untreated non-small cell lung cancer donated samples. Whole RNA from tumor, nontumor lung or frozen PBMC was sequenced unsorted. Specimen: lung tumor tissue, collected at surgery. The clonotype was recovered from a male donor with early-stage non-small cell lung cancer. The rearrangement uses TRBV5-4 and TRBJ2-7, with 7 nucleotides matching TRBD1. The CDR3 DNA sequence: TGTGCCAGCAGCTCTCAGCAGGGGGTATACGAGCAGTACTTC. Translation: CASSSQQGVYEQYF.